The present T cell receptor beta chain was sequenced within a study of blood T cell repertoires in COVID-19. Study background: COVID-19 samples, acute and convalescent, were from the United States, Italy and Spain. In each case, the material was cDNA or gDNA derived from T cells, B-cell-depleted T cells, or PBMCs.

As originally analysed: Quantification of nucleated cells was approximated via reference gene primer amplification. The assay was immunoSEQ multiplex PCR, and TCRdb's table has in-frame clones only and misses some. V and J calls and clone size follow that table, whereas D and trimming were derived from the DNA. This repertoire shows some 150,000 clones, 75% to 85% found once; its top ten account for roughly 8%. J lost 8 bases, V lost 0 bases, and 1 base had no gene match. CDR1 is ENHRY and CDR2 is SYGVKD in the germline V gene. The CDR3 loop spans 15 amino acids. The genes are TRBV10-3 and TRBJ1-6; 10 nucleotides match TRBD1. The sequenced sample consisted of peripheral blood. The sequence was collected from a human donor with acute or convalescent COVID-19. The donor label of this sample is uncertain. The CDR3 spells CAISESGTGDSPLHF. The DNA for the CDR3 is TGTGCCATCAGTGAGTCGGGGACAGGGGATTCACCCCTCCACTTT.